One and the same sample provided the 23 T cell receptor beta chains below, sequenced in a study of T cells after yellow fever vaccination. TCRdb passed the 5' RACE reads through MiXCR, listing each CDR3 protein once. Of around 250,000 distinct CDR3 sequences in the sample, around 5.3% were seen once. The starting material was CD4+ T cells sorted from PBMCs, obtained on the day of the yellow fever booster vaccination. The receptors here all came from a man aged 18 to 30 who received the YFV17D yellow fever vaccine.

This clonotype turned up a few times. The V gene is TRBV7-2, the J gene TRBJ2-5, with TRBD2 matching 10 bases. Germline CDR1 SGHTA, CDR2 FQGNSA. Unmatched junction bases numbered 5, after V lost 7 bases and J lost 6 bases. There are 13 residues in the CDR3. As DNA, the CDR3 is TGTGCCAGCAAGCGGGGGGGCCCAAAGACCCAGTACTTC. This translates into CASKRGGPKTQYF.

This clonotype has a count of ten or more. CDR3 region: CASSPPGRTVSGNTIYF. The CDR3 region has the DNA TGTGCCAGCTCACCCCCGGGACGGACAGTTTCTGGAAACACCATATATTTT. This chain uses TRBV18 with TRBJ1-3; D is possibly TRBD1 (6 bases). Per germline, CDR1 KGHSH and CDR2 LQKENI. V lost 3 bases and J 1 base, leaving 16 bases between the germline ends. CDR3 length: 17 amino acids.

This clonotype came up a few times. The chain recombines TRBV25-1 with TRBJ2-5, with 7 bases matching TRBD2. Germline CDR1 is MGHDK and CDR2 is SYGVNS. The CDR3 contains 14 residues. V trimming: 7 bases; J trimming: 4 bases; junction bases outside the gene matches: 9. As DNA, the CDR3 is TGTGCCAGCAAGCCCTCGGGGGGTCGAGAGACCCAGTACTTC. Encoded protein: CASKPSGGRETQYF.

V usage is TRBV7-2 and J usage is TRBJ2-1, with D maybe TRBD1 (6 bases). Trimming removed 5 bases at V and 9 bases at J, with 20 bases between. CDR1 and CDR2 (germline): SGHTA, FQGNSA. This CDR3 contains 15 residues. This CDR3 reads CASSLQGTESGEQFF. CDR3 DNA: TGTGCCAGCAGCCTGCAGGGGACGGAAAGCGGTGAGCAGTTCTTC.

This clonotype was recorded a few times. The V and J genes are TRBV4-3 and TRBJ1-1, with 8 bases identical to TRBD1. The junction had 10 bases not matched to a gene; V was cut back by 2 bases and J by 5 bases. Germline loops: CDR1 LGHNA, CDR2 YSLEER. The CDR3 length is 16 residues. The CDR3 loop reads CASSQSGRQGWTEAFF. CDR3 sequence (DNA): TGCGCCAGCAGCCAATCCGGGCGACAGGGGTGGACTGAAGCTTTCTTT.

J is TRBJ2-1 and V is TRBV20-1; 9 bases fit TRBD1. CDR3 size: 15 residues. V shed 2 bases and J 8 bases; nucleotides not matched to a gene: 10. Germline V gene sequence: CDR1 DFQATT, CDR2 SNEGSKA (reference sequence). CDR3 amino acids: CSARSPRGQGDEQFF. The CDR3 bases are TGCAGTGCTAGATCTCCCAGGGGACAGGGTGATGAGCAGTTCTTC.

For this clonotype: At one boundary the junction diverges from the germline segment, which might be a read error. This sequence joins TRBV19 and TRBJ2-2; the match to TRBD1 covers 7 bases. Germline V gene lookup returns CDR1 LNHDA and CDR2 SQIVND (reference sequence). The CDR3 loop spans 16 amino acids. The CDR3 sequence: CASSTQGVRHTGELIF. Written as DNA, the CDR3 is TGTGCCAGTAGTACCCAGGGGGTAAGGCACACCGGGGAGCTGATTTTT.

The V and J genes are TRBV5-1 and TRBJ1-2, with a weak D call TRBD1 (5 bases). Germline V gene data show CDR1 as SGHRS and CDR2 as YFSETQ. The CDR3 has 14 amino acids. V lost 0 bases and J lost 5, with 11 bases in between. CDR3 nucleotide sequence: TGCGCCAGCAGCTTGGGGGACGGAGCATATGGCTACACCTTC. Its protein is CASSLGDGAYGYTF.

V is TRBV5-6 and J is TRBJ1-5; 9 bases are a match to TRBD1. This CDR3 is 13 amino acids long. Germline assignment: CDR1 SGHDT and CDR2 YYEEEE. V trimming: 4 bases; J trimming: 9 bases; junction bases outside the gene matches: 5. The CDR3 spells CASSPRQGGPQHF. DNA of the CDR3: TGTGCCAGCAGCCCTCGACAGGGGGGGCCCCAGCATTTT.

The rearrangement links TRBV3-1 to TRBJ2-7; weak D call: TRBD2 (5 bases). The germline V gene has CDR1 LGHDT and CDR2 YNNKEL (reference sequence). CDR3 size: 13 residues. The V gene lost 3 bases and the J gene lost 4 bases, with 10 bases spanning the gap. CDR3 in amino acids: CASSQDRGYEQYF. CDR3 DNA: TGTGCCAGCAGCCAGGACCGGGGATACGAGCAGTACTTC.

V and J are TRBV3-1 and TRBJ2-2; D possibly uses TRBD1 or TRBD2 (6 bases each). This CDR3 region has 14 residues. Germline loops: CDR1 LGHDT, CDR2 YNNKEL (reference sequence). With 6 bases removed from V and 4 bases from J, the gap between germline ends came to 12 bases. CDR3 in amino acids: CASSVRGGTGELFF. In DNA, the CDR3 is TGTGCCAGCAGTGTCAGGGGAGGCACCGGGGAGCTGTTTTTT.

This clonotype appeared many times. The rearrangement uses TRBV11-2 and TRBJ2-1; a possible D gene is TRBD2 (5 bases). The V end lost 2 bases, the J end lost 0 bases, and 11 bases lay between the germline ends. From germline, CDR1 is SGHAT and CDR2 FQNNGV. This CDR3 contains 16 residues. In nucleotides, the CDR3 is TGTGCCAGCAGCTTAATTAGAGGGAGCTCCTACAATGAGCAGTTCTTC. This codes for CASSLIRGSSYNEQFF.

In DNA form, the CDR3 reads TGTGCCAGCTCACCCAGCCCTGGCGGGAACACTGAAGCTTTCTTT. Translation gives CASSPSPGGNTEAFF. The chain uses TRBV18 and TRBJ1-1; D is undetermined. The CDR3 is 15 amino acids. CDR1 KGHSH and CDR2 LQKENI come from the germline V gene. Trimming took 3 bases from V and 1 from J, leaving 12 bases between them.

This clonotype was picked up many times. The J gene is TRBJ1-6, the V gene TRBV12-5; D is perhaps TRBD1 (5 bases). CDR1 is LGHNT and CDR2 is FRNRAP in the germline V gene. The length of the CDR3 is 15 residues. V shed 4 bases and J shed 0 bases, with 7 bases lying between them. The CDR3 bases are TGTGCTAGTGGTTCGGGACTCTCCTATAATTCACCCCTCCACTTT. It codes for CASGSGLSYNSPLHF.

There are many counts of this clonotype. This chain uses TRBV18 with TRBJ1-6; D not resolved. The V gene lost 3 bases and the J gene lost 0 bases, with 6 bases spanning the gap. Germline CDR1 is KGHSH and CDR2 is LQKENI. This CDR3 region has 15 residues. CDR3 nucleotide sequence: TGTGCCAGCTCACCGAAGAGCTCCTATAATTCACCCCTCCACTTT. Its translation is CASSPKSSYNSPLHF.

This clonotype has at least ten counts. The J gene is TRBJ2-7, the V gene TRBV3-1, with 7 bases identical to TRBD2. The CDR3 consists of 12 residues. The trim removed 3 bases at V and 5 bases at J, leaving 1 base unmatched. CDR1 is LGHDT, CDR2 YNNKEL, per germline (reference sequence). DNA of the CDR3: TGTGCCAGCAGCCATGCGGGGGACGAGCAGTACGTC. It codes for CASSHAGDEQYV.

This clonotype was counted between two and nine times. CDR3 region: CASSAQRGAQYF. The CDR3 DNA follows: TGTGCCAGCAGTGCCCAGCGGGGGGCGCAGTATTTT. The chain combines TRBV7-3 with TRBJ2-3; 9 positions agree with TRBD2. With V trimmed by 6 bases and J by 10 bases, 5 bases remained unmatched. This CDR3 has 12 residues. Germline lookup yields CDR1 SGHTA and CDR2 FQGTGA.

This sequence joins TRBV19 and TRBJ2-3, with D possibly TRBD2 on 7 matching bases. The V gene's germline CDR1 is LNHDA and CDR2 SQIVND (reference sequence). CDR3 length equals 14 residues. Trimming removed 1 base from V and 4 bases from J, with 9 bases in between. The CDR3 nucleotides read TGTGCCAGTAGTATAGTCGGGGGGCCAGATACGCAGTATTTT. It codes for CASSIVGGPDTQYF.

CDR3 protein: CASSPRDGLTDTQYF. The DNA for the CDR3 is TGTGCCAGCAGCCCCCGGGACGGACTTACAGATACGCAGTATTTT. J is TRBJ2-3 and V is TRBV7-2; D may be TRBD1 or TRBD2 (5 bases each). The CDR3 is made up of 15 amino acids. Germline assignment: CDR1 SGHTA and CDR2 FQGNSA. With 5 bases removed from V and 3 bases from J, the gap between germline ends came to 15 bases. The complete variable domain, with remaining parts taken from reference TRBV7-2 and TRBJ2-3, reads GAGVSQSPSNKVTEKGKDVELRCDPISGHTALYWYRQSLGQGLEFLIYFQGNSAPDKSGLPSDRFSAERTGGSVSTLTIQRTQQEDSAVYLCASSPRDGLTDTQYFGPGTRLTVL.

The V gene is TRBV7-2, the J gene TRBJ1-2; TRBD1 agrees at 11 bases. CDR1 is SGHTA and CDR2 is FQGNSA in the germline V gene. The CDR3 spans 15 residues. V was pared by 5 bases and J by 6 bases, with 8 bases of the junction left unmatched. The CDR3 sequence is CASSPGTGGLNGYTF. DNA of the CDR3: TGTGCCAGCAGCCCAGGGACAGGGGGTTTGAATGGCTACACCTTC.

V usage is TRBV6-5 and J usage is TRBJ2-7; 8 nucleotides agree with TRBD1. Germline lookup yields CDR1 MNHEY and CDR2 SVGAGI. The CDR3 runs 17 residues. V shed 2 bases and J 2 bases; nucleotides not matched to a gene: 11. CDR3 region: CASSYPPPGGLTYEQYF. In DNA, the CDR3 is TGTGCCAGCAGTTACCCCCCCCCAGGGGGCTTGACCTACGAGCAGTACTTC.

This clonotype was seen many times. The chain employs TRBV7-9 and TRBJ2-3; 13 bases match TRBD2. The germline CDR1 and CDR2 sequences are SEHNR and FQNEAQ (reference sequence). The CDR3 has 15 residues. V was clipped by 5 bases and J by 8 bases; unmatched bases: 7. The CDR3 nucleotides read TGTGCCAGCAGCCCCGGACTAGCGGGGGCAAGTACGCAGTATTTT. It is translated as CASSPGLAGASTQYF.

This clonotype was seen ten or more times. The chain has TRBV29-1 and TRBJ2-3; 9 positions match TRBD2. J lost 2 bases, V lost 4 bases, and 4 bases had no gene match. CDR1 is SQVTM, CDR2 ANQGSEA, per germline. This CDR3 region has 14 residues. The CDR3 nucleotides read TGCAGCGTTGTTGCTAGCGGGGTCACAGATACGCAGTATTTT. It translates to CSVVASGVTDTQYF.